The next 21 T cell receptor beta chains were all read from a single sample in a study of tumor-infiltrating lymphocytes in primary liver carcinoma. Unsorted whole blood yielded blood RNA, and germline DNA was extracted as well. The researchers produced TCR beta cDNA from approximately 0.45 ug total RNA with a constant-region primer. Slightly modified ARM-PCR, run as three nested multiplex PCR rounds, produced the TCR beta libraries. Researchers ran the first two PCR rounds for ten to eleven cycles each with TRBV1-TRBV30 forward primers and a C-beta reverse primer. TCRdb processed the multiplex PCR reads anew with MiXCR; each CDR3 protein has one entry. Found here are approximately 310,000 distinct CDR3 sequences, about 60% of them singletons; the top ten hold roughly 9%. Sequenced sample: peripheral blood. The receptors derive from a man aged 35 to 55 with primary liver carcinoma and hepatitis B virus infection.

The sample holds a few counts of this clonotype. Just one base apart from a much larger clone, this may be a read error. The CDR3 coding sequence is TGTGCCAGCAGTCAATCGACGGCAGCGGGCGAAGGGACCCAGTACTTC. Its translation: CASSQSTAAGEGTQYF. The chain joins TRBV6-2 or TRBV6-3 to TRBJ2-5, with D possibly TRBD2 on 6 matching bases. The germline CDR1 and CDR2 sequences are MNHEY and SVGEGT. CDR3 length: 16 amino acids. Deletions cut 5 bases from V and 7 bases from J, with 23 bases between.

Only a few counts were recorded for this clonotype. The chain couples TRBV6-2 or TRBV6-3 to TRBJ2-7; D might be TRBD1 or TRBD2, each matching 5 bases. Between the trimmed V and J ends, which lost 0 bases and 2 bases, there was a span of 14 bases. From germline, CDR1 is MNHEY and CDR2 SVGEGT. The CDR3 totals 16 residues. The CDR3 DNA is TGTGCCAGCAGTTACTCGGGGGACCCCGCCGCCTACGAGCAGTACTTC. The encoded protein is CASSYSGDPAAYEQYF.

Details on this clonotype: Compared with germline, one end of the junction differs, possibly owing to a read error. The chain is built from TRBV4-1 and TRBJ2-3, with 7 bases lining up with TRBD1. Germline assignment: CDR1 MGHRA and CDR2 YSYEKL. CDR3 length: 15 residues. In nucleotides, the CDR3 is TGCACCAGCAGCCCTCAGGGGGTCAGCACAGATACGCAGTATTTT. Translated: CTSSPQGVSTDTQYF.

On this clonotype: An end of the junction does not agree with germline; a read error may underlie this. V usage is TRBV5-1 and J usage is TRBJ2-7, with D maybe TRBD2 (6 bases). Germline CDR1 is SGHRS and CDR2 is YFSETQ. The CDR3 totals 14 residues. The CDR3 region has the DNA TGCGCCTGCAGCTTGGGTTCGGGAGAATACGAGCAGTACTTC. As protein: CACSLGSGEYEQYF.

With respect to this clonotype: A read error may produce the germline difference seen at one junction end. V gene TRBV11-2 combines with J gene TRBJ2-1; TRBD2 matches at 11 bases. CDR3 length: 16 residues. In germline, CDR1 is SGHAT, CDR2 FQNNGV. CDR3 in amino acids: CTSSHQLAGVVNEQFF. The CDR3 DNA reads as TGTACCAGTAGCCACCAACTAGCGGGGGTTGTTAATGAGCAGTTCTTC.

CDR3 amino acids: CSVVTPLDMNTEAFF. The CDR3 DNA is TGCAGCGTTGTGACACCTTTGGATATGAACACTGAAGCTTTCTTT. The rearrangement links TRBV29-1 to TRBJ1-1, with no clear D. V was cut by 4 bases and J by 0 bases, with 15 bases left in between. Germline CDR1 reads SQVTM; CDR2 reads ANQGSEA. The CDR3 loop spans 15 amino acids.

Concerning this clonotype: The junction shows a germline mismatch at one end, possibly a read error. The V and J genes are TRBV4-3 and TRBJ2-3; D gene uncertain. Germline CDR1 is LGHNA and CDR2 is YSLEER. CDR3 length: 14 residues. The CDR3 loop is CANSQEVETDTQYF. CDR3 coding DNA: TGTGCCAACAGCCAAGAGGTTGAGACAGATACGCAGTATTTT.

Note on this clonotype: Being one base from a much bigger clone, this may be a read error. The chain combines TRBV6-1 with TRBJ2-1; D is perhaps TRBD1 (6 bases). This CDR3 is 14 amino acids long. CDR1 is MNHNS, CDR2 SASEGT, per germline. In DNA, the CDR3 is TGTGCCACCAGTGTTAGTCAGGGGTGGAATGAGCAGTTCTTC. Translation: CATSVSQGWNEQFF.

V is TRBV28 and J is TRBJ2-2, with 7 bases fitting TRBD1. The CDR3 has 14 residues. Losses at the gene ends were 6 bases for V and 6 bases for J; bases not matched to a gene: 7. The V gene's germline CDR1 is MDHEN and CDR2 SYDVKM. The CDR3 sequence: CASRTGFLSGELFF. CDR3 coding DNA: TGTGCCAGCAGGACAGGGTTCCTGTCCGGGGAGCTGTTTTTT. Filled out from reference TRBV28 and TRBJ2-2, the complete variable domain reads DVKVTQSSRYLVKRTGEKVFLECVQDMDHENMFWYRQDPGLGLRLIYFSYDVKMKEKGDIPEGYSVSREKKERFSLILESASTNQTSMYLCASRTGFLSGELFFGEGSRLTVL.

Details on this clonotype: A single base separates this from a much larger clone, so it may be a read error. The V gene is TRBV10-3, the J gene TRBJ1-1; 7 bases match TRBD1. The CDR3 runs to 13 residues. Germline CDR1 ENHRY, CDR2 SYGVKD. Trimming cost V 7 bases and J 4 bases; bases outside gene matches: 6. CDR3 sequence reads: CAINLRGGTEAFF. The CDR3 nucleotides read TGTGCCATCAATCTCAGGGGGGGCACTGAAGCTTTCTTT.

This clonotype was recorded at least ten times. The chain links TRBV29-1 to TRBJ2-2, with D possibly being TRBD1 (6 bases). CDR3 size: 13 residues. CDR1 SQVTM and CDR2 ANQGSEA come from the germline V gene. V was trimmed by 7 bases and J by 6 bases, leaving 15 bases between them. The CDR3, as DNA: TGCAGCGCCGATACAGGGTTCGCCGGGGAGCTGTTTTTT. It specifies CSADTGFAGELFF.

This chain uses TRBV6-2 or TRBV6-3 with TRBJ2-2; D possibly matches TRBD1 or TRBD2 (5 bases each). V was shortened by 4 bases and J by 3 bases, with 12 bases between the two germline ends. Germline loops: CDR1 MNHEY, CDR2 SVGEGT. This CDR3 has 15 amino acids. CDR3 in DNA: TGTGCCAGCAGTTTGAGAATGGGGGACACCGGGGAGCTGTTTTTT. This sequence encodes CASSLRMGDTGELFF.

This clonotype was picked up many times. The chain links TRBV4-3 to TRBJ2-1; TRBD2 is a possible D gene (6 bases). The CDR3 has 17 residues. Germline loops: CDR1 LGHNA, CDR2 YSLEER. Deletions cut 0 bases from V and 5 bases from J, with 17 bases between. CDR3 in DNA: TGCGCCAGCAGCCAAGATTATGGCGGCGGGGCACACAATGAGCAGTTCTTC. This translates into CASSQDYGGGAHNEQFF.

A single count supports this clonotype. The rearrangement uses TRBV20-1 and TRBJ2-7; TRBD2 is a possible D gene (7 bases). V dropped 0 bases and J dropped 10 bases, with 13 bases sitting between them. There are 12 residues in the CDR3. Germline lookup yields CDR1 DFQATT and CDR2 SNEGSKA (reference sequence). The CDR3 DNA follows: TGCAGTGCTAGAGATTCGGGGGGCCACCAGTACTTC. This codes for CSARDSGGHQYF.

This clonotype has a handful of counts. A much more abundant neighbour one base away suggests this may be a read error. The CDR3 reads CASSREPTETNQPQHF. In nucleotides, the CDR3 is TGCGCCAGCAGCCGAGAGCCGACAGAAACAAATCAGCCCCAGCATTTT. This chain uses TRBV4-1 with TRBJ1-5, with a tentative D call TRBD1 (5 bases). CDR3 size: 16 residues. Between the trimmed V and J ends, which lost 4 bases and 4 bases, there was a span of 17 bases. Germline-derived CDR1 and CDR2 are MGHRA and YSYEKL.

The chain carries TRBV6-1 and TRBJ2-2; 7 positions agree with TRBD2. The CDR3 loop spans 15 amino acids. Germline trimming cut 8 bases from V and 4 bases from J; bases unmatched to any gene: 10. Germline V gene data show CDR1 as MNHNS and CDR2 as SASEGT. The CDR3 DNA reads TGTGCCAGCCCGCGCGGGAGTGGGAGCACCGGGGAGCTGTTTTTT. Protein sequence: CASPRGSGSTGELFF.

Note on this clonotype: Since a much larger clone is just one base distant, this may be a read error. This CDR3 fails to terminate in the conserved phenylalanine or tryptophan, so it likely reflects a read error. The chain joins TRBV11-2 to TRBJ2-1; maybe TRBD1 (5 bases). This CDR3 region has 13 residues. Germline V gene data show CDR1 as SGHAT and CDR2 as FQNNGV. V dropped 3 bases and J dropped 8 bases, with 11 bases sitting between them. CDR3 bases: TGTGCCAGCAGCTTTTTCAGGGATCATGAGCAGTTCATC. This sequence encodes CASSFFRDHEQFI.

This clonotype appeared many times. The CDR3 spells CASSWGGDYDEQYF. The DNA for the CDR3 is TGTGCCAGCAGTTGGGGTGGGGACTACGACGAGCAGTACTTC. The V call is TRBV6-2 or TRBV6-3, the J call TRBJ2-7; 7 nucleotides agree with TRBD2. CDR3 length equals 14 residues. From germline, CDR1 is MNHEY and CDR2 SVGEGT. Trimming took 4 bases from V and 5 from J; bases not matched to a gene: 8.

On this clonotype itself: Germline is not matched at one junction end, which may reflect a read error. The V call is TRBV4-2, the J call TRBJ1-4; no reliable D call. The germline V gene has CDR1 LGHNA and CDR2 YNFKEQ. The CDR3 runs 12 residues. The CDR3 loop is CASSQAGKKLLF. The CDR3 DNA reads as TGTGCCAGCAGCCAAGCTGGGAAAAAACTGCTTTTT.

This clonotype has more than one count but fewer than ten. The V and J genes are TRBV7-9 and TRBJ2-5; D unclear. V was pared by 4 bases and J by 0 bases, with 12 bases between. Germline V gives CDR1 SEHNR, CDR2 FQNEAQ (reference sequence). CDR3 length: 15 residues. CDR3 sequence reads: CASSSMGSDQETQYF. CDR3 bases: TGTGCCAGCAGCTCGATGGGGTCAGACCAAGAGACCCAGTACTTC.

As regards this clonotype: Being one base from a much bigger clone, this may be a read error. The CDR3 is CSVVPRGVTQYF. In DNA, the CDR3 is TGCAGCGTTGTCCCACGGGGGGTTACGCAGTATTTT. The V and J genes are TRBV29-1 and TRBJ2-3; TRBD2 agrees at 7 bases. Unmatched junction bases numbered 6, after V lost 4 bases and J lost 8 bases. This CDR3 contains 12 residues. The germline gives CDR1 SQVTM, CDR2 ANQGSEA.